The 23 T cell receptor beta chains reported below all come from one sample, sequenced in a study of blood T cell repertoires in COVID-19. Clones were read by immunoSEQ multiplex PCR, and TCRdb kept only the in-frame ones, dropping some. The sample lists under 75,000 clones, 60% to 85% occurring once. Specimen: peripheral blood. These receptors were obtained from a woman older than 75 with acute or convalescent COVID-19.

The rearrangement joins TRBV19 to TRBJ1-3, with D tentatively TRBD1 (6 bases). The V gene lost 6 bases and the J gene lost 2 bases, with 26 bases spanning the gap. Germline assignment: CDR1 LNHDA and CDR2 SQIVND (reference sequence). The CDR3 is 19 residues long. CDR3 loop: CASSPFARGGGSAGNTIYF. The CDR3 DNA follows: TGTGCCAGTAGCCCCTTCGCCCGAGGGGGAGGGAGTGCTGGAAACACCATATATTTT.

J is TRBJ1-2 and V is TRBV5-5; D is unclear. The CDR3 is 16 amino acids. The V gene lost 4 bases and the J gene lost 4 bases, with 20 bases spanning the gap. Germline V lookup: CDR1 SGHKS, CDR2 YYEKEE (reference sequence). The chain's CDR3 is CASSATSDGRSYGYTF. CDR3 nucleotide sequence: TGTGCCAGCAGCGCTACATCGGACGGGAGATCCTATGGCTACACCTTC.

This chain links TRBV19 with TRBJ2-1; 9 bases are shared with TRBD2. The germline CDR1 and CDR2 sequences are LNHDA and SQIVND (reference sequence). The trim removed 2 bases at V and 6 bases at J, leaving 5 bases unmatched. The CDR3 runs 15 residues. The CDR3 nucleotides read TGTGCCAGTAGTATAAGCGGCGGGAGGGCCAATGAGCAGTTCTTC. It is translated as CASSISGGRANEQFF.

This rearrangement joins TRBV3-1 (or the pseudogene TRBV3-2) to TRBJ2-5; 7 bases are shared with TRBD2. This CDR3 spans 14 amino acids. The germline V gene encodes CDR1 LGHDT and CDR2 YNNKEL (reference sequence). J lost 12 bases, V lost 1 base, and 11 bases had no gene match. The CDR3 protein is CASSQVPGRSGKYF. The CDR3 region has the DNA TGTGCCAGCAGCCAAGTGCCCGGAAGGAGCGGGAAGTACTTC.

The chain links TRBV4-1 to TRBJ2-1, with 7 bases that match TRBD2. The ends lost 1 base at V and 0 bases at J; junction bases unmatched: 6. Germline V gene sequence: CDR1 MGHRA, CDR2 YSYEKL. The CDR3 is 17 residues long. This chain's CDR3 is CASSQGVTGGSYNEQFF. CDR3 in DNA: TGCGCCAGCAGCCAAGGGGTGACGGGGGGCTCCTACAATGAGCAGTTCTTC.

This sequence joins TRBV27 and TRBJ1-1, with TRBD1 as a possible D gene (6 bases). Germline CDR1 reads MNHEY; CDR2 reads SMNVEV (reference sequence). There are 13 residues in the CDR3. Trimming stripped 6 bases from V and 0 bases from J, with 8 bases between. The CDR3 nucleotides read TGTGCCAGCAGGACAGGCATGAACACTGAAGCTTTCTTT. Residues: CASRTGMNTEAFF.

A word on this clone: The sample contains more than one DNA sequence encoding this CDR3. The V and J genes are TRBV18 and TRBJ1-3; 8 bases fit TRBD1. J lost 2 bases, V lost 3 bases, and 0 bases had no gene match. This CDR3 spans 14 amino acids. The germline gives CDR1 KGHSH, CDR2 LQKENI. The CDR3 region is CASSPDRAGNTIYF. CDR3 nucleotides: TGTGCCAGCTCACCGGACAGGGCTGGAAACACCATATATTTT.

The CDR3 region is CASSSRSGSSSYEQYF. The CDR3 DNA reads TGTGCCAGCAGTTCCCGCAGCGGGAGCTCCTCCTACGAGCAGTACTTC. The chain is built from TRBV6-5 and TRBJ2-7; TRBD2 agrees at 8 bases. Germline V gene data show CDR1 as MNHEY and CDR2 as SVGAGI. This CDR3 region has 16 residues. V trimming: 4 bases; J trimming: 0 bases; junction bases outside the gene matches: 8.

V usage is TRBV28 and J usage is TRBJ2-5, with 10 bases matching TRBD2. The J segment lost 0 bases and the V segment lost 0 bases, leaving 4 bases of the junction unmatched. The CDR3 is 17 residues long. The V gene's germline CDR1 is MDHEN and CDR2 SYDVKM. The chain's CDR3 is CASSLWGGTSDQETQYF. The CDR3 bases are TGTGCCAGCAGTTTATGGGGGGGGACTAGCGACCAAGAGACCCAGTACTTC.

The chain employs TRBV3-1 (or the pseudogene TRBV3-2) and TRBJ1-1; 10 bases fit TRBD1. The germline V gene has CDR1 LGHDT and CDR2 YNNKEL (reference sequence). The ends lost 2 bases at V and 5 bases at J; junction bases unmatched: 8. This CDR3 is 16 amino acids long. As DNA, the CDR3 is TGTGCCAGCAGCCAAACCTATGGACAGGGGGATACTGAAGCTTTCTTT. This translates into CASSQTYGQGDTEAFF.

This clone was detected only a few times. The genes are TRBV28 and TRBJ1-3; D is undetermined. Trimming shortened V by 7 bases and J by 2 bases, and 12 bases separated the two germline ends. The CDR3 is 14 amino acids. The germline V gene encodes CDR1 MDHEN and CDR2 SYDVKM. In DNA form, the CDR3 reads TGTGCCAGCATGATCTCCGGGGCTGGAAACACCATATATTTT. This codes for CASMISGAGNTIYF.

CDR3 bases: TGTGCCAGCAGCTCGACAGGGGGCGTGGACGAGCAGTACTTC. Its protein is CASSSTGGVDEQYF. The chain recombines TRBV11-2 with TRBJ2-7, with 10 bases lining up with TRBD1. CDR3 length equals 14 residues. Unmatched junction bases numbered 5, after V lost 4 bases and J lost 5 bases. The germline CDR1 and CDR2 sequences are SGHAT and FQNNGV.

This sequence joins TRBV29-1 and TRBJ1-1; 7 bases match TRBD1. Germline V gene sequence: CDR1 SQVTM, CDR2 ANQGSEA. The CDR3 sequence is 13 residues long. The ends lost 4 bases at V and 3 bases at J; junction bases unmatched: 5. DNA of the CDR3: TGCAGCGTTGCGAGGGGGCCCGACACTGAAGCTTTCTTT. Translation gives CSVARGPDTEAFF.

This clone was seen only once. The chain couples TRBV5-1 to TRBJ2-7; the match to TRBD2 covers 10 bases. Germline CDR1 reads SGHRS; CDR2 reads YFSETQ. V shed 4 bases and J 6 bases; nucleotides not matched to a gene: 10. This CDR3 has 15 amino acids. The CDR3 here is CASSDELAGVREQYF. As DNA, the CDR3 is TGCGCCAGCAGCGATGAGCTAGCGGGAGTGCGCGAGCAGTACTTC. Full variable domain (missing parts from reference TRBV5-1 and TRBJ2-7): KAGVTQTPRYLIKTRGQQVTLSCSPISGHRSVSWYQQTPGQGLQFLFEYFSETQRNKGNFPGRFSGRQFSNSRSEMNVSTLELGDSALYLCASSDELAGVREQYFGPGTRLTVT.

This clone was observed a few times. The chain's CDR3 is CASSLGQGLNTEAFF. CDR3 in DNA: TGTGCCAGCAGCTTAGGTCAGGGATTGAACACTGAAGCTTTCTTT. The chain has TRBV7-9 and TRBJ1-1; a possible D gene is TRBD1 (5 bases). The CDR3 is 15 residues long. Germline V gives CDR1 SEHNR, CDR2 FQNEAQ (reference sequence). The ends were cut back, 1 base at V and 0 bases at J, with 9 bases in the middle.

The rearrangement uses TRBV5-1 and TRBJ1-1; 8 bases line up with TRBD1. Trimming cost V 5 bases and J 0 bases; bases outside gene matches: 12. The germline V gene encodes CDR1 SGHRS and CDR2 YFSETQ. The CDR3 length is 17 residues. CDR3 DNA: TGCGCCAGCAGTTCCAGCTCCGGGACAGGCATGAACACTGAAGCTTTCTTT. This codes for CASSSSSGTGMNTEAFF. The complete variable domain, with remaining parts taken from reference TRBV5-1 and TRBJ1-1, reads KAGVTQTPRYLIKTRGQQVTLSCSPISGHRSVSWYQQTPGQGLQFLFEYFSETQRNKGNFPGRFSGRQFSNSRSEMNVSTLELGDSALYLCASSSSSGTGMNTEAFFGQGTRLTVV.

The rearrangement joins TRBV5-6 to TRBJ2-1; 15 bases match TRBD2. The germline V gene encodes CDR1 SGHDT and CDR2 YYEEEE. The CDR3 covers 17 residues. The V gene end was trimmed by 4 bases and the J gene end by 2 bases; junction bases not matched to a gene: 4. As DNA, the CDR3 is TGTGCCAGCAGCCACTGGACTAGCGGGAGGGCCTACAATGAGCAGTTCTTC. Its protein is CASSHWTSGRAYNEQFF.

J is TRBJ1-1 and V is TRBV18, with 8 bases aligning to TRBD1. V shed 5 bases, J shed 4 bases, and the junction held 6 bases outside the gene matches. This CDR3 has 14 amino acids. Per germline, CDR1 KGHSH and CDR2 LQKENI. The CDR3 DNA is TGTGCCAGCTCAACCAGGACAGGGAGCACTGAAGCTTTCTTT. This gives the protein CASSTRTGSTEAFF. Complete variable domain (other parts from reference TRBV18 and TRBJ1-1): NAGVMQNPRHLVRRRGQEARLRCSPMKGHSHVYWYRQLPEEGLKFMVYLQKENIIDESGMPKERFSAEFPKEGPSILRIQQVVRGDSAAYFCASSTRTGSTEAFFGQGTRLTVV.

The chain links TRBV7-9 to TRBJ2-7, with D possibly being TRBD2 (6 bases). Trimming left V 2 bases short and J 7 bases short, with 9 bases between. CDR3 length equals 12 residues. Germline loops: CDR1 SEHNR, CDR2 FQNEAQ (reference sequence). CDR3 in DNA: TGTGCCAGCAGCTTATATCTAGCGGAGCAGTACTTC. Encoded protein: CASSLYLAEQYF.

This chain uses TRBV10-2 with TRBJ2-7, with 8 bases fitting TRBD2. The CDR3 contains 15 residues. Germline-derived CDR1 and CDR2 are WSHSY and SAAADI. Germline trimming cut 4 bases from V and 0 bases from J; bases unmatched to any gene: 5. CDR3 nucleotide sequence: TGCGCCAGCAGTGGAACTAGCGGACTCTCCTACGAGCAGTACTTC. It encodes CASSGTSGLSYEQYF.

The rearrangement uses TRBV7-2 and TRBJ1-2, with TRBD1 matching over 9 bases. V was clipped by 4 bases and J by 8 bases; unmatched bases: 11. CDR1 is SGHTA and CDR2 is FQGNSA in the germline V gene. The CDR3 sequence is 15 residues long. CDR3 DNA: TGTGCCAGCAGCTCCCCCGGGACAGGGAGCCCGGGCTACACCTTC. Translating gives CASSSPGTGSPGYTF.

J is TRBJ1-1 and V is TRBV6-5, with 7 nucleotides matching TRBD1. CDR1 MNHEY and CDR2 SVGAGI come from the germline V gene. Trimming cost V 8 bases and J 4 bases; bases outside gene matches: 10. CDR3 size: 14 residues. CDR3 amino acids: CASPRQGGVTEAFF. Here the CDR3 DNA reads TGTGCCAGCCCTCGACAGGGCGGGGTCACTGAAGCTTTCTTT.

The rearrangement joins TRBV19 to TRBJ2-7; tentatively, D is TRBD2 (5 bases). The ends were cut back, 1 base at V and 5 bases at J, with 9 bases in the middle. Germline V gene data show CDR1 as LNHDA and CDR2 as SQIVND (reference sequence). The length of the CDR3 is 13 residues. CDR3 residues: CASSIAGINEQYF. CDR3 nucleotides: TGTGCCAGTAGTATAGCGGGAATTAACGAGCAGTACTTC. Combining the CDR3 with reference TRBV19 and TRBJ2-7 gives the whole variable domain DGGITQSPKYLFRKEGQNVTLSCEQNLNHDAMYWYRQDPGQGLRLIYYSQIVNDFQKGDIAEGYSVSREKKESFPLTVTSAQKNPTAFYLCASSIAGINEQYFGPGTRLTVT.